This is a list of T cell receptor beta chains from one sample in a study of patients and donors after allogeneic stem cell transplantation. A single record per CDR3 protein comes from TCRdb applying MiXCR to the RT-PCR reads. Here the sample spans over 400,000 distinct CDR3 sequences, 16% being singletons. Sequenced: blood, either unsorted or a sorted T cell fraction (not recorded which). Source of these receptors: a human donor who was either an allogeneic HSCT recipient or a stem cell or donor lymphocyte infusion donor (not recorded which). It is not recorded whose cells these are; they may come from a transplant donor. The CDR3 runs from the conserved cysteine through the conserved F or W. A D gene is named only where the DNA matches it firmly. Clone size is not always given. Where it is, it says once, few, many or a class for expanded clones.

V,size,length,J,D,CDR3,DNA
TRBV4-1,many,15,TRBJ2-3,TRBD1,CASSQGTGKTDTQYF,TGCGCCAGCAGCCAAGGGACAGGGAAAACAGATACGCAGTATTTT
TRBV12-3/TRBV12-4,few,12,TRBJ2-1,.,CASTRPLNEQFF,TGTGCCAGCACCAGGCCTCTCAATGAGCAGTTCTTC
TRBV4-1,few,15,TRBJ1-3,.,CASSLYDGFGNTIYF,TGCGCCAGCAGCCTGTATGACGGCTTTGGAAACACCATATATTTT
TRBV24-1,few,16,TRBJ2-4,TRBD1,CATSDGTGGTKNIQYF,TGTGCCACCAGTGATGGGACAGGGGGCACCAAAAACATTCAGTACTTC
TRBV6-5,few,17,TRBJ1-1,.,CASSYSTRAGANTEAFF,TGTGCCAGCAGTTACTCGACCCGGGCGGGGGCGAACACTGAAGCTTTCTTT
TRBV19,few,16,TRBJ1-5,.,CASSPPRGFGNQPQHF,TGTGCCAGTAGTCCCCCCCGGGGTTTCGGCAATCAGCCCCAGCATTTT
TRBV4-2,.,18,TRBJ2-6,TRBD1,CASSPAPGQGAGANVLTF,TGTGCCAGCAGCCCCGCTCCGGGACAGGGGGCTGGGGCCAACGTCCTGACTTTC
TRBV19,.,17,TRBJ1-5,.,CASSILSVTGTHQPQHF,TGTGCCAGTAGTATTTTGTCCGTTACAGGAACCCATCAGCCCCAGCATTTT
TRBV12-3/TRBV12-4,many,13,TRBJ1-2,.,CASRGEANYGYTF,TGTGCCAGCAGGGGGGAAGCTAACTATGGCTACACCTTC
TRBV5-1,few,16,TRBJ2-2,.,CASSFRRIEGTGELFF,TGCGCCAGCAGCTTCAGGCGGATCGAGGGCACCGGGGAGCTGTTTTTT
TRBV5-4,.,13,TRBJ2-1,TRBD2,CASSLKSGGVLFF,TGTGCCAGCAGCTTAAAATCGGGAGGAGTTCTGTTCTTC